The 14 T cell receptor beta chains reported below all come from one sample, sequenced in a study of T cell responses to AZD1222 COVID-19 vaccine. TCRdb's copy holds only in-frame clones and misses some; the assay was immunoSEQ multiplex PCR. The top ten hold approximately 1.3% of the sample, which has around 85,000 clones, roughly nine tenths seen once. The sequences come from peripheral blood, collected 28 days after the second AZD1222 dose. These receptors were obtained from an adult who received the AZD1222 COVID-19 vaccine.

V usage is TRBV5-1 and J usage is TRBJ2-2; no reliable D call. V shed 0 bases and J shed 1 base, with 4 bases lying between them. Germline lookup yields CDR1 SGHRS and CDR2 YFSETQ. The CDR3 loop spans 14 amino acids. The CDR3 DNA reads TGCGCCAGCAGCTTGGCCGGGAACACCGGGGAGCTGTTTTTT. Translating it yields CASSLAGNTGELFF. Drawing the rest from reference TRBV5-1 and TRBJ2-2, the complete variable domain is KAGVTQTPRYLIKTRGQQVTLSCSPISGHRSVSWYQQTPGQGLQFLFEYFSETQRNKGNFPGRFSGRQFSNSRSEMNVSTLELGDSALYLCASSLAGNTGELFFGEGSRLTVL.

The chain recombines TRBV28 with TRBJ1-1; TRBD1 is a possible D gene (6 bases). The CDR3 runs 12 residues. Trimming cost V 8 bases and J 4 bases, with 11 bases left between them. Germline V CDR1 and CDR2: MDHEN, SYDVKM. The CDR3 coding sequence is TGTGCCAGCCTACAGGGTATCACTGAAGCTTTCTTT. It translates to CASLQGITEAFF.

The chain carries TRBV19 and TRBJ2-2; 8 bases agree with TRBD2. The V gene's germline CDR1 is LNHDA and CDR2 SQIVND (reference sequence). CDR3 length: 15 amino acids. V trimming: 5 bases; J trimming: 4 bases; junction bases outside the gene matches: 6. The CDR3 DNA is TGTGCCAGTAGTCAAGGCGGGGGGCTCACCGGGGAGCTGTTTTTT. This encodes CASSQGGGLTGELFF.

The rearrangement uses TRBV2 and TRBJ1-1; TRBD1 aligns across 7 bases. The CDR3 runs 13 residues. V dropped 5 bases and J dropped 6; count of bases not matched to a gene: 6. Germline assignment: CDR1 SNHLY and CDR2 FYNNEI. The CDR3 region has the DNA TGTGCCAGCAGTTGGACAGGTCCCGCTGAAGCTTTCTTT. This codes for CASSWTGPAEAFF.

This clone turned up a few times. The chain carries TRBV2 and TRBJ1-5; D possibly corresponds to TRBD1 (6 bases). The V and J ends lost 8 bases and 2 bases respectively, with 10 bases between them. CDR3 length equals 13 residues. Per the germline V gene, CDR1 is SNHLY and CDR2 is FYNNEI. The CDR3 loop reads CASLRTGNQPQHF. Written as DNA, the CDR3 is TGTGCCAGCTTGAGGACAGGCAATCAGCCCCAGCATTTT.

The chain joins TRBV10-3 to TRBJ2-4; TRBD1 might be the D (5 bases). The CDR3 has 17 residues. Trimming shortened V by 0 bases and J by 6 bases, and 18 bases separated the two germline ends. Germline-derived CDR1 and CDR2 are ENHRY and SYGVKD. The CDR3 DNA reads TGTGCCATCAGTGAGTCGGCCGTCCTCAGAGACAGAAACATTCAGTACTTC. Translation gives CAISESAVLRDRNIQYF.

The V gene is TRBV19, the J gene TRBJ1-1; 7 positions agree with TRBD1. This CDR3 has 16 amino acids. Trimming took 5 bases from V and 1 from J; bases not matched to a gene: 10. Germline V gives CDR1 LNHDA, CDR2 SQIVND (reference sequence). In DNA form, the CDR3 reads TGTGCCAGTAGTCCTAATTTCCGGGACAGGAACACTGAAGCTTTCTTT. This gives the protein CASSPNFRDRNTEAFF.

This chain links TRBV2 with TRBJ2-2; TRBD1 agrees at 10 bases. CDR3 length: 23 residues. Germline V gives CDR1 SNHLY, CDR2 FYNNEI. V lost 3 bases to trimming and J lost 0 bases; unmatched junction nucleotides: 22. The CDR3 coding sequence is TGTGCCAGCAGTGATGTTGGACCCTCAGCGCGGGACAGGGGCCGCGCGAACACCGGGGAGCTGTTTTTT. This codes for CASSDVGPSARDRGRANTGELFF.

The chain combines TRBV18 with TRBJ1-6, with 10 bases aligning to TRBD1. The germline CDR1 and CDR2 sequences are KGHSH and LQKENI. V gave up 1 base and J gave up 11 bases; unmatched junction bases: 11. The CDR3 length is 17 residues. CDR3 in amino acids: CASSPQGGQGVLPPLHF. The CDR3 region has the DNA TGTGCCAGCTCACCACAAGGTGGACAGGGGGTACTTCCACCCCTCCACTTT.

The CDR3 sequence is CSASLNTEAFF. The CDR3, as DNA: TGCAGTGCTAGTCTGAACACTGAAGCTTTCTTT. The chain links TRBV20-1 to TRBJ1-1; unclear D gene. The V and J ends lost 3 bases and 0 bases respectively, with 2 bases between them. This CDR3 region has 11 residues. From germline, CDR1 is DFQATT and CDR2 SNEGSKA (reference sequence).

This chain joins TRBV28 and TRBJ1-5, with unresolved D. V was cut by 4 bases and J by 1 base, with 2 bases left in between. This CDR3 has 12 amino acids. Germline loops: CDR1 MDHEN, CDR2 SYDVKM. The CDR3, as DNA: TGTGCCAGCAGTTGGAGCAATCAGCCCCAGCATTTT. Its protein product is CASSWSNQPQHF.

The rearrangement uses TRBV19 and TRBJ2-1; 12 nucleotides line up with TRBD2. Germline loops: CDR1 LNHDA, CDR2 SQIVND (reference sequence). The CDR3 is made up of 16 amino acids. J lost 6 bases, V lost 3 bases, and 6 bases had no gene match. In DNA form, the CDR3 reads TGTGCCAGTAGTATCTTTTCTAGCGGGGGGGCCAATGAGCAGTTCTTC. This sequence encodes CASSIFSSGGANEQFF.

CDR3 in amino acids: CASSIGKTGGETQYF. The CDR3 nucleotides read TGTGCCAGTAGTATAGGGAAGACAGGGGGAGAGACCCAGTACTTC. V and J are TRBV19 and TRBJ2-5, with 9 bases lining up with TRBD1. Germline loops: CDR1 LNHDA, CDR2 SQIVND (reference sequence). V lost 1 base and J lost 4; bases outside the gene matches: 4. CDR3 size: 15 residues.

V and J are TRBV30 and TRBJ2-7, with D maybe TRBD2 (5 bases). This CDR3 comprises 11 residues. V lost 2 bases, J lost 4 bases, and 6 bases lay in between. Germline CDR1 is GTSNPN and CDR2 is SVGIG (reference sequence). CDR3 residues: CAWSRGYEQYF. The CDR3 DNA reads TGTGCCTGGAGTCGAGGGTACGAGCAGTACTTC.